This is a list of T cell receptor beta chains from one sample in a study of blood T cell repertoires in COVID-19. Assay used: immunoSEQ multiplex PCR; TCRdb lists only in-frame clones, some missing. Among 280,000 or so clones listed, approximately 83% were seen once. Sequencing was performed on PBMCs or T cells enriched from blood (not recorded which). The source of these receptors is a man in his thirties or forties who had recovered from COVID-19. CDR3s include the opening cysteine and the closing phenylalanine or tryptophan. A D gene is named only where the DNA matches it firmly. Where a row states a size, it is once, few, many or the class of an expanded clone; other rows omit it.

clone size: few
J gene: TRBJ2-5
D gene: -
V gene: TRBV7-9
CDR3 DNA: TGTGCCAGCAGCTTGTGGGGAGGAGAGACCCAGTACTTC
CDR3 protein: CASSLWGGETQYF

clone size: -
J gene: TRBJ2-7
D gene: -
V gene: TRBV12-3/TRBV12-4
CDR3 DNA: TGTGCCAGCAGCTTGACAAACTCCTACGAGCAGTACTTC
CDR3 protein: CASSLTNSYEQYF

clone size: -
J gene: TRBJ2-1
D gene: -
V gene: TRBV30
CDR3 DNA: TGTGCCTCCCGGGACACCTCCTACAATGAGCAGTTCTTC
CDR3 protein: CASRDTSYNEQFF

clone size: -
J gene: TRBJ1-5
D gene: -
V gene: TRBV3-1/TRBV3-2
CDR3 DNA: TGTGCCAGCAGCCAAGGAGCTATCAATCAGCCCCAGCATTTT
CDR3 protein: CASSQGAINQPQHF

clone size: -
J gene: TRBJ1-2
D gene: TRBD1
V gene: TRBV19
CDR3 DNA: TGTGCCAGTACAGCTCCGGGACAGAACCACTATGGCTACACCTTC
CDR3 protein: CASTAPGQNHYGYTF

clone size: -
J gene: TRBJ2-5
D gene: -
V gene: TRBV28
CDR3 DNA: TGTGCCAGCAGTACAACCGGGACAAGATCTCAAGAGACCCAGTACTTC
CDR3 protein: CASSTTGTRSQETQYF

clone size: -
J gene: TRBJ1-5
D gene: -
V gene: TRBV18
CDR3 DNA: TGTGCCAGCTCACTTTCTGGGCCCAGCAATCAGCCCCAGCATTTT
CDR3 protein: CASSLSGPSNQPQHF

clone size: -
J gene: TRBJ1-3
D gene: -
V gene: TRBV14
CDR3 DNA: TGTGCCAGCAGCCAAGTTCGTTCCTCTGGAAACACCATATATTTT
CDR3 protein: CASSQVRSSGNTIYF

clone size: -
J gene: TRBJ2-3
D gene: TRBD1
V gene: TRBV19
CDR3 DNA: TGTGCCAGTAGTACGTGGACAGGGAGGGATACGCAGTATTTT
CDR3 protein: CASSTWTGRDTQYF

clone size: -
J gene: TRBJ2-1
D gene: TRBD2
V gene: TRBV7-3
CDR3 DNA: TGTGCCAGCAGCTTAACAGGACTAGCTGTACAGTTCTTC
CDR3 protein: CASSLTGLAVQFF

clone size: -
J gene: TRBJ2-2
D gene: -
V gene: TRBV2
CDR3 DNA: -
CDR3 protein: CASSPLWQENTGELFF

clone size: few
J gene: TRBJ2-5
D gene: -
V gene: TRBV30
CDR3 DNA: TGTGCCTGGAGCGCACCACACGGGGGTCGGGGGGAGACCCAGTACTTC
CDR3 protein: CAWSAPHGGRGETQYF

clone size: once
J gene: TRBJ1-4
D gene: TRBD1
V gene: TRBV6-6
CDR3 DNA: TGTGCCAGCAGTCGAACCGGGACAGGTTTTAATGAAAAACTGTTTTTT
CDR3 protein: CASSRTGTGFNEKLFF

clone size: -
J gene: TRBJ1-2
D gene: TRBD1
V gene: TRBV6-5
CDR3 DNA: TGTGCCAGCAGCCTGACAGGGACGGAGGGCTACACCTTC
CDR3 protein: CASSLTGTEGYTF

clone size: -
J gene: TRBJ2-5
D gene: -
V gene: TRBV5-6
CDR3 DNA: TGTGCCAGCAGCGGCGGGATTTCGGAGACCCAGTACTTC
CDR3 protein: CASSGGISETQYF

clone size: -
J gene: TRBJ2-2
D gene: TRBD1
V gene: TRBV5-1
CDR3 DNA: TGCGCCAGCAGCCGGGACAGGGCGTACACCGGGGAGCTGTTTTTT
CDR3 protein: CASSRDRAYTGELFF

clone size: -
J gene: TRBJ1-1
D gene: TRBD1
V gene: TRBV7-9
CDR3 DNA: TGTGCCAGCAGCAAATTGGGACAGGGAAGAACTGAAGCTTTCTTT
CDR3 protein: CASSKLGQGRTEAFF

clone size: few
J gene: TRBJ1-1
D gene: TRBD1
V gene: TRBV19
CDR3 DNA: TGTGCCAGTAGTACTCGGGACAGGGGTGGTGAAGCTTTCTTT
CDR3 protein: CASSTRDRGGEAFF

clone size: -
J gene: TRBJ1-6
D gene: -
V gene: TRBV5-8
CDR3 DNA: TGTGCCAGCAGTTTCGGGGGGCTGATTAATTCACCCCTCCACTTT
CDR3 protein: CASSFGGLINSPLHF

clone size: -
J gene: TRBJ2-6
D gene: TRBD1
V gene: TRBV5-6
CDR3 DNA: TGTGCCAGCAGCACAGGGGCCTCTGGGGCCAACGTCCTGACTTTC
CDR3 protein: CASSTGASGANVLTF

clone size: -
J gene: TRBJ1-1
D gene: -
V gene: TRBV4-3
CDR3 DNA: TGCGCCAGCAGCCAAGAGTGGAGCACTGAAGCTTTCTTT
CDR3 protein: CASSQEWSTEAFF

clone size: -
J gene: TRBJ1-2
D gene: TRBD1
V gene: TRBV7-3
CDR3 DNA: TGTGCCAGCAGCTTAACAGGGGGCGAGTTTGCCTATGGCTACACCTTC
CDR3 protein: CASSLTGGEFAYGYTF

clone size: once
J gene: TRBJ1-2
D gene: -
V gene: TRBV21-1
CDR3 DNA: TGTGCCAGCAGCAAAAATGGGATTACAGGGAGTGGGCTGAGCTATGGCTACACCTTC
CDR3 protein: CASSKNGITGSGLSYGYTF

clone size: -
J gene: TRBJ2-7
D gene: TRBD1
V gene: TRBV5-4
CDR3 DNA: TGTGCCAGCAGCTTGGACAGGGGGACCTACGAGCAGTACTTC
CDR3 protein: CASSLDRGTYEQYF

clone size: few
J gene: TRBJ1-2
D gene: TRBD1
V gene: TRBV5-1
CDR3 DNA: TGCGCCAGCAGCTATTGGACAGGAAAGCACTATGGCTACACCTTC
CDR3 protein: CASSYWTGKHYGYTF

clone size: -
J gene: TRBJ2-7
D gene: TRBD2
V gene: TRBV6-2/TRBV6-3
CDR3 DNA: TGTGCCAGCAGTTACGTGCTAGCGGAGATTAAATCTTTCTACGAGCAGTACTTC
CDR3 protein: CASSYVLAEIKSFYEQYF

clone size: -
J gene: TRBJ1-2
D gene: -
V gene: TRBV19
CDR3 DNA: TGTGCCAGTAGTATATCCCAGGGAAACTATGGCTACACCTTC
CDR3 protein: CASSISQGNYGYTF

clone size: -
J gene: TRBJ2-7
D gene: TRBD1
V gene: TRBV5-5
CDR3 DNA: TGTGCCAGCAGCTTTTCTCGGGACAGGGAATCCTACGAGCAGTACTTC
CDR3 protein: CASSFSRDRESYEQYF

clone size: -
J gene: TRBJ2-7
D gene: -
V gene: TRBV5-4
CDR3 DNA: TGTGCCAGCAGCTTGCCTACCTACGAGCAGTACTTC
CDR3 protein: CASSLPTYEQYF

clone size: -
J gene: TRBJ1-3
D gene: -
V gene: TRBV7-7
CDR3 DNA: TGTGCTAGCAGCTTAAACATCCTTCCTGGAAACACCATATATTTT
CDR3 protein: CASSLNILPGNTIYF

clone size: -
J gene: TRBJ1-1
D gene: -
V gene: TRBV5-6
CDR3 DNA: TGTGCCAGCAGCTTGGATAGGAACACTGAAGCTTTCTTT
CDR3 protein: CASSLDRNTEAFF

clone size: -
J gene: TRBJ2-7
D gene: -
V gene: TRBV3-1/TRBV3-2
CDR3 DNA: TGTGCCAGCAGCCTCCGGGACACAGGAGCCTACGAGCAGTACTTC
CDR3 protein: CASSLRDTGAYEQYF

clone size: -
J gene: TRBJ1-1
D gene: -
V gene: TRBV6-4
CDR3 DNA: TGTGCCAGCAGTGACTCGAATCGCGGGGCCAGCACTGAAGCTTTCTTT
CDR3 protein: CASSDSNRGASTEAFF

clone size: -
J gene: TRBJ1-1
D gene: -
V gene: TRBV2
CDR3 DNA: TGTGCCAGCAGTGCCTCCGGGTTAGGCACTGAAGCTTTCTTT
CDR3 protein: CASSASGLGTEAFF

clone size: -
J gene: TRBJ1-2
D gene: -
V gene: TRBV19
CDR3 DNA: TGTGCCAGTGATGACATAATGGGTGGCTACACCTTC
CDR3 protein: CASDDIMGGYTF

clone size: few
J gene: TRBJ2-3
D gene: -
V gene: TRBV10-1
CDR3 DNA: TGCGCCAGCAGTGAGTCAATTCAGCGACCCGCGGATACGCAGTATTTT
CDR3 protein: CASSESIQRPADTQYF

clone size: -
J gene: TRBJ1-3
D gene: TRBD1
V gene: TRBV27
CDR3 DNA: TGTGCCAGCAGTTCCGGGACAGGCCCCTCTGGAAACACCATATATTTT
CDR3 protein: CASSSGTGPSGNTIYF

clone size: once
J gene: TRBJ1-2
D gene: TRBD1
V gene: TRBV5-4
CDR3 DNA: TGTGCCAGCAGCCCCGACAGGGGAAGCTATGGCTACACCTTC
CDR3 protein: CASSPDRGSYGYTF

clone size: -
J gene: TRBJ2-7
D gene: TRBD2
V gene: TRBV5-1
CDR3 DNA: TGCGCCAGCAGCTTGGAAGCGGGGGGCTCCTACGAGCAGTACTTC
CDR3 protein: CASSLEAGGSYEQYF

clone size: -
J gene: TRBJ1-1
D gene: TRBD1
V gene: TRBV3-1/TRBV3-2
CDR3 DNA: TGTGCCAGCAGCCAAGGGTCACAGGGGGCCTGGATTGAAGCTTTCTTT
CDR3 protein: CASSQGSQGAWIEAFF

clone size: -
J gene: TRBJ2-7
D gene: -
V gene: TRBV25-1
CDR3 DNA: -
CDR3 protein: CASTSGQGLNEQYF

clone size: few
J gene: TRBJ2-1
D gene: TRBD1
V gene: TRBV19
CDR3 DNA: TGTGCCAGTAGTAGGAGAGGGACAGGGAGCGATGAGCAGTTCTTC
CDR3 protein: CASSRRGTGSDEQFF

clone size: -
J gene: TRBJ2-7
D gene: TRBD2
V gene: TRBV5-4
CDR3 DNA: TGTGCCAGCAGCCACGGAGGGACTAGCTCCTACGAGCAGTACTTC
CDR3 protein: CASSHGGTSSYEQYF

clone size: -
J gene: TRBJ1-3
D gene: -
V gene: TRBV5-1
CDR3 DNA: TGCGCCAGCAGCTTGAGCGGTAGCTCTGGAAACACCATATATTTT
CDR3 protein: CASSLSGSSGNTIYF

clone size: -
J gene: TRBJ2-7
D gene: TRBD2
V gene: TRBV5-4
CDR3 DNA: TGTGCCAGCAGCCGCCCAGCGGGGGGGGACCTCTACGAGCAGTACTTC
CDR3 protein: CASSRPAGGDLYEQYF

clone size: -
J gene: TRBJ2-3
D gene: TRBD2
V gene: TRBV6-1
CDR3 DNA: TGTGCCAGCAGTGAAGCGGGGTTCTCCATAACCGCGGGGGGAAGGGATACGCAGTATTTT
CDR3 protein: CASSEAGFSITAGGRDTQYF

clone size: once
J gene: TRBJ1-1
D gene: -
V gene: TRBV5-8
CDR3 DNA: TGTGCCAGCAGCTTGATGAGGGACACTGAAGCTTTCTTT
CDR3 protein: CASSLMRDTEAFF

clone size: -
J gene: TRBJ2-5
D gene: TRBD2
V gene: TRBV30
CDR3 DNA: TGTGCCTGGAGGGACGGCGGGGGATGGGAGACCCAGTACTTC
CDR3 protein: CAWRDGGGWETQYF

clone size: -
J gene: TRBJ1-4
D gene: TRBD1
V gene: TRBV2
CDR3 DNA: TGTGCCAGCACCCGACAGGGGGGCACAACTAATGAAAAACTGTTTTTT
CDR3 protein: CASTRQGGTTNEKLFF

clone size: few
J gene: TRBJ1-1
D gene: -
V gene: TRBV2
CDR3 DNA: TGTGCCAGCAGTGAACAGGGAATAGGCACTGAAGCTTTCTTT
CDR3 protein: CASSEQGIGTEAFF

clone size: -
J gene: TRBJ2-5
D gene: -
V gene: TRBV25-1
CDR3 DNA: TGTGCCAGCAGTGAAGGGGCGAAAGAGACCCAGTACTTC
CDR3 protein: CASSEGAKETQYF

clone size: once
J gene: TRBJ2-5
D gene: -
V gene: TRBV6-5
CDR3 DNA: TGTGCCAGCAGTTACTCGGAGGGGAGGGGGGAGACCCAGTACTTC
CDR3 protein: CASSYSEGRGETQYF

clone size: -
J gene: TRBJ1-2
D gene: TRBD1
V gene: TRBV9
CDR3 DNA: TGTGCCAGCAGCGTAGGCGACAGGGGCTATGGCTACACCTTC
CDR3 protein: CASSVGDRGYGYTF

clone size: -
J gene: TRBJ1-1
D gene: TRBD1
V gene: TRBV5-1
CDR3 DNA: TGCGCCAGCAAGACAGGGGGCGGTGGCATGAACACTGAAGCTTTCTTT
CDR3 protein: CASKTGGGGMNTEAFF

clone size: -
J gene: TRBJ1-2
D gene: TRBD1
V gene: TRBV5-1
CDR3 DNA: TGCGCCAGCAGCTTGGAGGTGAACAGGGGCGCGAACTATGGCTACACCTTC
CDR3 protein: CASSLEVNRGANYGYTF

clone size: -
J gene: TRBJ1-3
D gene: -
V gene: TRBV19
CDR3 DNA: TGTGCCAGTAGTATACAGGAGGAGGACACCATATATTTT
CDR3 protein: CASSIQEEDTIYF

clone size: -
J gene: TRBJ2-2
D gene: TRBD2
V gene: TRBV3-1/TRBV3-2
CDR3 DNA: TGTGCCAGCAGCCTTACTAGCGGGACCGGGGAGCTGTTTTTT
CDR3 protein: CASSLTSGTGELFF

clone size: -
J gene: TRBJ2-6
D gene: -
V gene: TRBV5-1
CDR3 DNA: TGCGCCAGCAGCTTGGAGCGGAAACTAACCAACTCTGGGGCCAACGTCCTGACTTTC
CDR3 protein: CASSLERKLTNSGANVLTF

clone size: -
J gene: TRBJ1-1
D gene: -
V gene: TRBV10-3
CDR3 DNA: TGTGCCACCTCCCCGGGTAGCGGCACTGAAGCTTTCTTT
CDR3 protein: CATSPGSGTEAFF